This T cell receptor (beta chain) emerged from a study of identical twins. A universal primer site was added by template switching, and unique molecular identifiers were carried by the cDNA. TCRdb re-called the 5' RACE reads through MiXCR, storing one row per CDR3 protein. The sample gives about 810,000 distinct CDR3 sequences, 12% of which show up once; around 1.6% is in the top ten. Study conclusions and caveats: For out-of-frame beta sequences, excess twin sharing was weaker. The authors noted that invariant MAIT and iNKT cells could partly confound zero-insertion analyses. Insertions were reduced in abundant cord blood beta clonotypes but not in memory repertoires.

This CDR3 is 14 amino acids long. With 7 bases removed from V and 5 bases from J, the gap between germline ends came to 18 bases. This clonotype was detected only a few times. As yet, its antigen is unknown. This sample was also put to use in a study of yellow fever vaccine responses in identical twins.

V gene TRBV12-3 or TRBV12-4 combines with J gene TRBJ2-7, with TRBD2 as a possible D gene (6 bases). This clonotype originated in a woman aged 18-29 years in good health. Sequences were obtained from PBMCs. The CDR3 reads CASTKSEGGNEQYF. The CDR3 nucleotides read TGTGCCAGCACCAAGAGCGAGGGCGGGAACGAGCAGTACTTC.